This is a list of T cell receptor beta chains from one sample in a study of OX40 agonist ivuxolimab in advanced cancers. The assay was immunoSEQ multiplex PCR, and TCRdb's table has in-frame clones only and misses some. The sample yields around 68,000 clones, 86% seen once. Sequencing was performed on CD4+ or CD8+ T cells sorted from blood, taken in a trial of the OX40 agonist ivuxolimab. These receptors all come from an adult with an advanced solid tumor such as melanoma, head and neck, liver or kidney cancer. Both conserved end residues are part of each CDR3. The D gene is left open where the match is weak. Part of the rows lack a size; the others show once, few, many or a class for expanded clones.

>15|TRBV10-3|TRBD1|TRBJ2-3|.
CAIRGQGIMTDTQYF
TGTGCCATCAGGGGACAGGGCATAATGACAGATACGCAGTATTTT
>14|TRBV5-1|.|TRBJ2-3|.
CASSLGQSTDTQYF
TGCGCCAGCAGCTTAGGACAGAGCACAGATACGCAGTATTTT
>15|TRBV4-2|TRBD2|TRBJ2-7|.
CASSQFRPAGVEQYF
TGTGCCAGCAGCCAATTTAGGCCTGCGGGGGTGGAGCAGTACTTC
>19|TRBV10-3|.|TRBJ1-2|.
CAISERLAAAGVADYGYTF
TGTGCCATCAGTGAGCGATTGGCGGCAGCCGGAGTAGCCGATTATGGCTACACCTTC
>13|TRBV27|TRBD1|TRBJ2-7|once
CASGDSFSYEQYF
TGTGCCAGCGGGGACAGCTTTTCCTACGAGCAGTACTTC
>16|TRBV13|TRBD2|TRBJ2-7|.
CASSPGTSGRTDEQYF
TGTGCCAGCAGCCCCGGGACTAGCGGGAGGACGGACGAGCAGTACTTC
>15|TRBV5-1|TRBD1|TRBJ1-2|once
CASSRDRGIEYGYTF
TGCGCCAGCAGCCGAGACAGGGGGATTGAGTATGGCTACACCTTC
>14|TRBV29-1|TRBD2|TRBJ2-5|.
CSAFLAGGLETQYF
TGCAGCGCCTTCTTAGCGGGGGGATTGGAGACCCAGTACTTC
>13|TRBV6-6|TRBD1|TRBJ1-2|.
CASSTRQGHGYTF
TGTGCCAGCAGCACAAGACAGGGTCATGGCTACACCTTC
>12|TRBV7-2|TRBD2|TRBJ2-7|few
CASSFPGGGQYF
TGTGCCAGCAGTTTCCCCGGGGGGGGGCAGTACTTC
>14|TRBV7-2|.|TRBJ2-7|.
CASSLDSAAYEQYF
TGTGCCAGCAGCTTAGATAGCGCTGCCTACGAGCAGTACTTC
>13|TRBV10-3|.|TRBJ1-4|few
CAISEPKNEKLFF
TGTGCCATCAGTGAGCCGAAGAATGAAAAACTGTTTTTT
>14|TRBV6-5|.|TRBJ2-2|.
CASIERGVGGELFF
TGTGCCAGCATCGAGAGAGGGGTCGGCGGGGAGCTGTTTTTT
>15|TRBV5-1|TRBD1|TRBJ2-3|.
CASSLERGLTDTQYF
TGCGCCAGCAGCTTAGAGAGGGGGCTCACAGATACGCAGTATTTT
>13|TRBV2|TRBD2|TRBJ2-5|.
CASSGGSGETQYF
TGTGCCAGCAGTGGCGGGAGCGGAGAGACCCAGTACTTC
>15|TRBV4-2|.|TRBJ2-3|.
CASSQDGASSDTQYF
TGTGCCAGCAGCCAAGATGGGGCTTCTTCAGATACGCAGTATTTT
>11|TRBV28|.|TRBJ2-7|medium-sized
CASSHGGPMYF
TGTGCCAGCAGTCATGGGGGCCCGATGTACTTC
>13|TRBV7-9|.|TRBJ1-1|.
CASSLRQESEAFF
TGTGCCAGCAGCTTAAGACAGGAATCTGAAGCTTTCTTT
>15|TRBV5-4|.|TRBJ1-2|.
CASSLDVSPGHGYTF
TGTGCCAGCAGCTTAGATGTCAGCCCGGGGCATGGCTACACCTTC
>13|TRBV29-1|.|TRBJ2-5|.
CSVGPGIGETQYF
TGCAGCGTTGGCCCAGGGATTGGTGAGACCCAGTACTTC
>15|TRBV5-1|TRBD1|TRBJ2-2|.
CASSTRQGNTGELFF
TGCGCCAGCAGCACCCGACAGGGCAACACCGGGGAGCTGTTTTTT
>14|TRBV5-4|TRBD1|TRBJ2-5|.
CASSSTGVQETQYF
TGTGCCAGCAGCTCGACAGGGGTCCAAGAGACCCAGTACTTC
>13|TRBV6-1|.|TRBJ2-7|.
CASSETRAYEQYF
TGTGCCAGCAGTGAAACCAGGGCCTACGAGCAGTACTTC
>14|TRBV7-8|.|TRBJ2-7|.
CASSPNRVGYEQYF
TGTGCCAGCAGCCCTAATAGAGTAGGGTACGAGCAGTACTTC
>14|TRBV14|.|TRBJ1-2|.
CASSPLGGDYGYTF
TGTGCCAGCAGCCCCCTCGGCGGAGACTATGGCTACACCTTC
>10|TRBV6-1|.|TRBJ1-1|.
CAAGRREAFF
TGTGCCGCCGGACGACGGGAAGCTTTCTTT
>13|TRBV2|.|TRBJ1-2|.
CASSSGVNYGYTF
TGTGCCAGCAGTTCCGGAGTAAACTATGGCTACACCTTC
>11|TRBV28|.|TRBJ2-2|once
CASSLAGELFF
TGTGCCAGCAGTTTAGCCGGGGAGCTGTTTTTT
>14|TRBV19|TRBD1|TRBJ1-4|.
CASSRGTGYEKLFF
TGTGCCAGTAGTCGCGGGACAGGGTACGAAAAACTGTTTTTT
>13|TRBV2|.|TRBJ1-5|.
CASSPDGIQPQHF
TGTGCCAGCAGCCCGGACGGTATTCAGCCCCAGCATTTT
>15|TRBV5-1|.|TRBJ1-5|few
CASSLGIGGSQPQHF
TGCGCCAGCAGCTTGGGGATTGGAGGGAGCCAGCCCCAGCATTTT
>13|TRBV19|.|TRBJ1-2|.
CASSIGGRYGYTF
TGTGCCAGTAGTATCGGGGGTCGATATGGCTACACCTTC
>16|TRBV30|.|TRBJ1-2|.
CAWSVLIRVDLYGYTF
TGTGCCTGGAGTGTACTTATCAGGGTTGATCTCTACGGCTACACCTTC
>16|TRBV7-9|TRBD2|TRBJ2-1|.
CASSLEGGSSYNEQFF
TGTGCCAGCAGCTTAGAGGGAGGGAGCTCCTACAATGAGCAGTTCTTC
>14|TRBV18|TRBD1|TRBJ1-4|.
CASSPGGQGEKLFF
TGTGCCAGCTCCCCCGGAGGACAGGGGGAAAAACTGTTTTTT
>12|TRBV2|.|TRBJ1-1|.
CAGRVLNTEAFF
TGTGCCGGCAGGGTTCTGAACACTGAAGCTTTCTTT